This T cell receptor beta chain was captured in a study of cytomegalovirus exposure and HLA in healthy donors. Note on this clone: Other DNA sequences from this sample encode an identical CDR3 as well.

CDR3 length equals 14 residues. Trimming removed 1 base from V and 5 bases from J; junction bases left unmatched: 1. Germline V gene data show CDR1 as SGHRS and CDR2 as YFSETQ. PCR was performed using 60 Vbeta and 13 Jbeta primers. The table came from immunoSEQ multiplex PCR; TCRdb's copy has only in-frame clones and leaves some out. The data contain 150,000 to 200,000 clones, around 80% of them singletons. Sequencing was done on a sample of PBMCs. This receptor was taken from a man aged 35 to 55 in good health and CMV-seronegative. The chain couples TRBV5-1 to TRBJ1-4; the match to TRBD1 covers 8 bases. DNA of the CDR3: TGCGCCAGCAGCTTGACAGGGGGGAATGAAAAACTGTTTTTT. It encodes CASSLTGGNEKLFF.